This T cell receptor beta chain came from a study of neurological immune-mediated disorders. Study results and limitations: None of the CDR3 amino acid sequences of expanded clones recurred across subjects, suggesting private repertoires in all groups. HTLV-1-associated myelopathy had the most TCR clonal expansion, while multiple sclerosis had the least, a level that fell below healthy controls.

The CDR3 covers 16 residues. Germline lookup yields CDR1 SGHTS and CDR2 YDEGEE. Trimming took 3 bases from V and 8 from J; bases not matched to a gene: 14. As for this clonotype: Its specificity is not known.

The cDNA was generated by 5'RACE with 10-nucleotide random UMIs. TCRdb itself ran the 5' RACE reads through MiXCR, one entry per CDR3 protein. The sample has over 45,000 distinct CDR3 sequences, under 30% seen once. This sequence joins TRBV5-8 and TRBJ1-2, with 9 positions matching TRBD1. The receptor was isolated from a woman aged 70 to 79 in good health. The material sequenced was PBMCs. The CDR3 loop is CASSWTRLTGGVGYTF. Here the CDR3 DNA reads TGTGCCAGCAGCTGGACCCGACTGACAGGGGGAGTGGGCTACACCTTC.